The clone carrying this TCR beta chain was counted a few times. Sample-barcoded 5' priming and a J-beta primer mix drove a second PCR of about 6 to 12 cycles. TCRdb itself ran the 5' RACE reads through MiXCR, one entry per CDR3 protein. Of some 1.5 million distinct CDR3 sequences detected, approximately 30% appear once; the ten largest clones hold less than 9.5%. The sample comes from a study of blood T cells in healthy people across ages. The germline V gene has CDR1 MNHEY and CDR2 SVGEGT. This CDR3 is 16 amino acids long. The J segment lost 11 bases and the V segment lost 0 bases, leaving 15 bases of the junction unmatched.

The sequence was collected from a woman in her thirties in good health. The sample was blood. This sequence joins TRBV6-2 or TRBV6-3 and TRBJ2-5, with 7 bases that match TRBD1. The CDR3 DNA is TGTGCCAGCAGTTACTCGATAGGGGGCCCTACCGATGAGCAGTACTTC. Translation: CASSYSIGGPTDEQYF.